These 4 T cell receptor beta chains came from one sample sequenced in a study of cytomegalovirus exposure and HLA in healthy donors (dated by TCRdb to about 2017). The library was made by the immunoSEQ multiplex PCR assay. The multiplex PCR relied on a mix of 60 forward primers for TCR Vbeta segments and 13 reverse primers for TCR Jbeta segments. Imported from immuneACCESS, the table was reduced by TCRdb to in-frame sequences with V and J called. These copies leave out some clones; in studies compared against another copy, an unresolved V gene accounts for under half, and the cause of the remainder is not known. This sample has 200,000 or so clones in its table, and about three quarters of those were observed once. The ten biggest clones cover roughly 1.9% of the sample. The sample was PBMCs. The receptors derive from a man younger than 30 in good health and CMV-seronegative.

The chain carries TRBV6-5 and TRBJ1-5, with a possible D match to TRBD1 (5 bases). CDR3 length: 13 residues. The V gene's germline CDR1 is MNHEY and CDR2 SVGAGI. V was trimmed by 4 bases and J by 6 bases, leaving 10 bases between them. CDR3 loop: CASSFRDTQPQHF. As DNA, the CDR3 is TGTGCCAGCAGTTTCAGGGATACTCAGCCCCAGCATTTT.

The chain couples TRBV2 to TRBJ1-2, with 8 bases aligning to TRBD1. Germline loops: CDR1 SNHLY, CDR2 FYNNEI. This CDR3 has 14 residues. V lost 8 bases to trimming and J lost 2 bases; unmatched junction nucleotides: 7. As DNA, the CDR3 is TGTGCCAGCGGCGAGGGACAGGTAAACTATGGCTACACCTTC. It codes for CASGEGQVNYGYTF.

V is TRBV27 and J is TRBJ2-3; 7 bases agree with TRBD1. Germline V gene sequence: CDR1 MNHEY, CDR2 SMNVEV (reference sequence). V shed 6 bases, J shed 7 bases, and the junction held 7 bases outside the gene matches. CDR3 size: 13 residues. The CDR3 sequence: CASSKLTGHTQYF. The DNA for the CDR3 is TGTGCCAGCAGCAAACTGACAGGGCATACGCAGTATTTT.

The chain carries TRBV19 and TRBJ1-6; D is possibly TRBD1 (5 bases). Per germline, CDR1 LNHDA and CDR2 SQIVND (reference sequence). Trimming cost V 2 bases and J 0 bases, with 8 bases left between them. The CDR3 has 16 amino acids. DNA for the CDR3: TGTGCCAGTAGTATACAGGGCACCTCCTATAATTCACCCCTCCACTTT. Residues: CASSIQGTSYNSPLHF.